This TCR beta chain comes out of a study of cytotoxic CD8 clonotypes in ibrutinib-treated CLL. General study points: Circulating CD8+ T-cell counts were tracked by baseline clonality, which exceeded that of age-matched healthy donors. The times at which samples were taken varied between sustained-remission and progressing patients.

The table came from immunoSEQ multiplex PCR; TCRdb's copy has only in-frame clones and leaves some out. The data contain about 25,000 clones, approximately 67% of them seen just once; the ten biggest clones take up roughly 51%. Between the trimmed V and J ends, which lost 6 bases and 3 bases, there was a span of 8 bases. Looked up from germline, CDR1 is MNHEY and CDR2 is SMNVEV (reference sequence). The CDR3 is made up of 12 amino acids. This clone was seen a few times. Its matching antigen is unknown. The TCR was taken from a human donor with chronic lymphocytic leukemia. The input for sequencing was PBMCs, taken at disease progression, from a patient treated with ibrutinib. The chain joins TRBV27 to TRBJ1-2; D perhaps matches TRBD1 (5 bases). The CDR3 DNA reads TGTGCCAGCAGGGGGGGGTACTATGGCTACACCTTC. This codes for CASRGGYYGYTF.